These 30 T cell receptor beta chains were sequenced from one sample in a study of molecular identifiers for immune sequencing clone quantification. One entry per CDR3 protein, called by TCRdb with MiXCR from the PCR reads. The profile shows around 460,000 distinct CDR3 sequences, less than 30% of them singletons. The sample consisted of naive CD8+ T cells from blood, with Jurkat cell RNA spiked in. Subset reported: FACS-sorted CD8+CD4-CCR7+CD45RA+ naive T cells. The origin of the receptors is a human donor in good health. Some libraries in this study had Jurkat cell RNA spiked in.

Turning to this clonotype: This sequence may be a read error, since a much larger clone differs from it by one base. The rearrangement joins TRBV4-2 to TRBJ2-7; 7 bases agree with TRBD2. Germline CDR1 and CDR2: LGHNA and YNFKEQ. This CDR3 is built from 17 residues. The CDR3 DNA is TGTGCCAGCAGCCAAGTGGATAGCGGGCGACGCTCCTGCGAGCAGTACTTC. Protein: CASSQVDSGRRSCEQYF.

V is TRBV28 and J is TRBJ2-7; TRBD1 agrees at 8 bases. Germline loops: CDR1 MDHEN, CDR2 SYDVKM. There are 17 residues in the CDR3. The V and J ends lost 3 bases and 5 bases, in that order; junction bases with no gene match: 15. The CDR3 DNA reads TGTGCCAGCAGTTTTTTGACAGGGGATTTCGGGGGAAACGAGCAGTACTTC. Its protein product is CASSFLTGDFGGNEQYF.

This clonotype has ten or more counts. The chain is built from TRBV7-2 and TRBJ1-1; D ambiguous. The CDR3 length is 14 residues. From germline, CDR1 is SGHTA and CDR2 FQGNSA. With 1 base removed from V and 5 bases from J, the gap between germline ends came to 11 bases. DNA of the CDR3: TGTGCCAGCAGCTTAGGGCGCGGGTGGACTGAAGCTTTCTTT. This codes for CASSLGRGWTEAFF.

This clonotype was picked up a small number of times. The chain couples TRBV28 to TRBJ2-1; D remains unclear. Trimming cost V 1 base and J 15 bases, with 16 bases left between them. The CDR3 sequence is 13 residues long. The germline V gene has CDR1 MDHEN and CDR2 SYDVKM. The CDR3 region is CASSLSSGSDPFF. CDR3 DNA: TGTGCCAGCAGTTTATCATCCGGGTCTGATCCGTTCTTC.

This clonotype was seen repeatedly, ten times or more. The CDR3 bases are TGCAGTGCTAGAGATGCGAGTAGCTCCTACGAGCAGTACTTC. It yields the protein CSARDASSSYEQYF. This chain uses TRBV20-1 with TRBJ2-7; no firm D call. V lost 0 bases and J 0 bases, leaving 9 bases between the germline ends. Germline values: CDR1 DFQATT, CDR2 SNEGSKA (reference sequence). This CDR3 contains 14 residues.

This clonotype was detected many times. The chain carries TRBV6-1 and TRBJ2-3; possible D gene TRBD2, 5 bases. The V gene's germline CDR1 is MNHNS and CDR2 SASEGT. CDR3 length: 17 amino acids. Deletions cut 2 bases from V and 3 bases from J, with 18 bases between. The CDR3: CASSEKISEEWTDTQYF. CDR3 nucleotides: TGTGCCAGCAGTGAAAAGATTAGCGAGGAATGGACAGATACGCAGTATTTT.

The V gene is TRBV4-3, the J gene TRBJ1-3; possibly TRBD1 for D (5 bases). The CDR3 has 16 residues. Trimming left V 0 bases short and J 2 bases short, with 11 bases between. Germline loops: CDR1 LGHNA, CDR2 YSLEER. CDR3: CASSQDLWGAGNTIYF. CDR3 DNA: TGCGCCAGCAGCCAAGATTTGTGGGGGGCTGGAAACACCATATATTTT.

The rearrangement uses TRBV12-5 and TRBJ2-3; D unresolved. The germline V gene has CDR1 LGHNT and CDR2 FRNRAP. Trimming took off 5 bases at V and 2 bases at J, with 14 bases between the two ends. This CDR3 is 15 amino acids long. The CDR3 region is CASGAFLDPTDTQYF. The CDR3 coding sequence is TGTGCTAGTGGTGCCTTCCTAGACCCCACAGATACGCAGTATTTT.

The chain employs TRBV4-3 and TRBJ2-3, with 9 bases aligning to TRBD1. This CDR3 is 17 amino acids long. After removal of 5 bases from V and 6 bases from J, the junction contained 15 bases not matched to a gene. The V gene's germline CDR1 is LGHNA and CDR2 YSLEER. Here the CDR3 reads CASSVQPGQGLPDTQYF. As DNA, the CDR3 is TGCGCCAGCAGCGTCCAACCGGGACAGGGTTTGCCCGATACGCAGTATTTT.

The chain employs TRBV7-9 and TRBJ2-7; the D gene could be TRBD1 or TRBD2 (5 bases each). There are 14 residues in the CDR3. The germline gives CDR1 SEHNR, CDR2 FQNEAQ (reference sequence). V lost 5 bases and J lost 3, with 14 bases in between. CDR3 sequence reads: CASSPPGRYYEQYF. In DNA form, the CDR3 reads TGTGCCAGCAGCCCCCCGGGACGGTACTACGAGCAGTACTTC.

This clonotype was picked up a small number of times. Given a much more abundant clone one base away, this may be a read error. This rearrangement joins TRBV11-2 to TRBJ1-1, with TRBD1 matching 8 bases. Per germline, CDR1 SGHAT and CDR2 FQNNGV. V dropped 5 bases and J dropped 3; count of bases not matched to a gene: 5. The CDR3 totals 14 residues. The CDR3 region has the DNA TGTGCCAGCAGCACAGGACAGGGATACACTGAAGCTTTCTTT. It codes for CASSTGQGYTEAFF.

This clonotype was seen a handful of times. This rearrangement joins TRBV4-1 to TRBJ2-1, with TRBD1 as a possible D gene (6 bases). Trimming shortened V by 0 bases and J by 5 bases, and 14 bases separated the two germline ends. Per germline, CDR1 MGHRA and CDR2 YSYEKL. This CDR3 comprises 16 residues. CDR3 in amino acids: CASSQERSGTHNEQFF. CDR3 bases: TGCGCCAGCAGCCAAGAAAGATCTGGGACACACAATGAGCAGTTCTTC.

V usage is TRBV7-6 and J usage is TRBJ2-2; 9 positions agree with TRBD1. CDR1 and CDR2 from the germline V gene are SGHVS and FNYEAQ. Trimming removed 0 bases from V and 6 bases from J; junction bases left unmatched: 5. This CDR3 is 16 amino acids long. The DNA for the CDR3 is TGTGCCAGCAGCTTAGCGGGGGGACAGGGATCCGGGGAGCTGTTTTTT. Protein: CASSLAGGQGSGELFF.

This chain links TRBV19 with TRBJ2-2; possible D gene TRBD1, 5 bases. This CDR3 is built from 14 residues. V was clipped by 2 bases and J by 1 base, with 5 bases between them. Germline V gene sequence: CDR1 LNHDA, CDR2 SQIVND (reference sequence). In nucleotides, the CDR3 is TGTGCCAGTAGTATACAGGGGAACACCGGGGAGCTGTTTTTT. Translation: CASSIQGNTGELFF.

The rearrangement uses TRBV7-6 and TRBJ2-7; 8 bases map to TRBD1. With V trimmed by 5 bases and J by 4 bases, 13 bases remained unmatched. The CDR3 is 16 residues long. Germline V gene lookup returns CDR1 SGHVS and CDR2 FNYEAQ. CDR3 DNA: TGTGCCAGCAGCCTCAAGACGACAGGGGCGAAATACGAGCAGTACTTC. It specifies CASSLKTTGAKYEQYF.

The chain has TRBV29-1 and TRBJ2-1; 10 bases align to TRBD1. Germline CDR1 reads SQVTM; CDR2 reads ANQGSEA. With V trimmed by 3 bases and J by 16 bases, 18 bases remained unmatched. The CDR3 runs to 15 residues. CDR3 sequence reads: CSVDQPGQGTATHFF. DNA for the CDR3: TGCAGCGTTGACCAACCGGGACAGGGGACGGCCACTCACTTCTTC.

The gene calls are TRBV19 and TRBJ2-7; 8 nucleotides agree with TRBD2. V lost 3 bases to trimming and J lost 3 bases; unmatched junction nucleotides: 4. The germline CDR1 and CDR2 sequences are LNHDA and SQIVND (reference sequence). The CDR3 has 14 amino acids. The DNA of the CDR3 is TGTGCCAGTAGTATGGACGGGGGGGACTACGAGCAGTACTTC. Amino acid sequence: CASSMDGGDYEQYF.

Ten or more counts support this clonotype. This sequence joins TRBV7-2 and TRBJ2-1; D not resolved. Germline loops: CDR1 SGHTA, CDR2 FQGNSA. V shed 2 bases and J shed 0 bases, with 8 bases lying between them. The CDR3 length is 15 residues. Here the CDR3 reads CASSLYGNSYNEQFF. In DNA form, the CDR3 reads TGTGCCAGCAGCTTATATGGTAACTCCTACAATGAGCAGTTCTTC.

This clonotype was seen repeatedly, ten times or more. The rearrangement uses TRBV20-1 and TRBJ2-7, with D possibly TRBD1 on 5 matching bases. The germline V and J ends were trimmed by 3 bases and 1 base, with 10 bases remaining between them. The germline V gene has CDR1 DFQATT and CDR2 SNEGSKA (reference sequence). The length of the CDR3 is 13 residues. The DNA for the CDR3 is TGCAGTGCTAGGGACACAACTTCCTACGAGCAGTACTTC. This encodes CSARDTTSYEQYF.

This chain connects TRBV20-1 to TRBJ2-7; D remains unclear. Germline V gene data show CDR1 as DFQATT and CDR2 as SNEGSKA (reference sequence). The ends were cut back, 6 bases at V and 0 bases at J, with 15 bases in the middle. The CDR3 spans 14 residues. This chain's CDR3 is CSAPIGASSYEQYF. DNA of the CDR3: TGCAGTGCCCCAATTGGAGCCAGCTCCTACGAGCAGTACTTC.

A few counts support this clonotype. The chain carries TRBV27 and TRBJ1-5; TRBD1 is a possible D gene (5 bases). CDR1 and CDR2 from the germline V gene are MNHEY and SMNVEV (reference sequence). The V end was cut by 6 bases, the J end by 6 bases, with 12 bases between. The CDR3 has 13 residues. Written as DNA, the CDR3 is TGTGCCAGCAGCCCGGACATTGGTCAGCCCCAGCATTTT. This translates into CASSPDIGQPQHF.

This rearrangement joins TRBV7-3 to TRBJ2-3; 10 bases match TRBD2. The germline CDR1 and CDR2 sequences are SGHTA and FQGTGA. Trimming at V came to 4 bases and at J to 4 bases, leaving 5 bases not matched to a gene. The CDR3 totals 15 residues. CDR3 loop: CASSSSGSLADTQYF. The CDR3 coding sequence is TGTGCCAGCAGCTCTAGCGGGAGTCTTGCAGATACGCAGTATTTT.

The chain couples TRBV27 to TRBJ2-5; tentative D call: TRBD1 (6 bases). Germline lookup yields CDR1 MNHEY and CDR2 SMNVEV (reference sequence). CDR3 length equals 12 residues. Trimming stripped 5 bases from V and 7 bases from J, with 11 bases between. The CDR3 nucleotides are TGTGCCAGCAGTCGAACACAGGGGACCCAGTACTTC. This sequence encodes CASSRTQGTQYF.

As for this clonotype: One end of the junction is discordant with germline, which a read error may explain. The chain joins TRBV7-3 to TRBJ2-5; either TRBD1 or TRBD2 may supply D (5 bases each). The CDR3 has 15 residues. CDR1 SGHTA and CDR2 FQGTGA come from the germline V gene. The chain's CDR3 is CAGSFKMGVKETQYF. The DNA of the CDR3 is TGTGCCGGCAGCTTTAAGATGGGGGTAAAAGAGACCCAGTACTTC.

The rearrangement uses TRBV6-1 and TRBJ1-5; D gene unclear. The CDR3 totals 17 residues. Germline lookup yields CDR1 MNHNS and CDR2 SASEGT. Trimming removed 5 bases from V and 0 bases from J, with 17 bases in between. For the CDR3, the DNA is TGTGCCAGCAGTTCCCCCCGAATGCAGCTTAGCAATCAGCCCCAGCATTTT. The encoded protein is CASSSPRMQLSNQPQHF.

The chain is built from TRBV5-1 and TRBJ1-2, with a tentative D call TRBD1 (5 bases). V shed 0 bases and J shed 5 bases, with 17 bases lying between them. CDR1 and CDR2 from the germline V gene are SGHRS and YFSETQ. The CDR3 runs 16 residues. The CDR3 region has the DNA TGCGCCAGCAGCTTGGCCGGGGCAGATACTTCTTATGGCTACACCTTC. Amino acid sequence: CASSLAGADTSYGYTF.

This clonotype was picked up a small number of times. The CDR3 is CASSPGTSFLSDTQYF. The DNA for the CDR3 is TGTGCCAGCTCACCGGGAACTAGTTTTTTATCCGATACGCAGTATTTT. The chain joins TRBV18 to TRBJ2-3; tentatively, D is TRBD2 (5 bases). This CDR3 spans 16 amino acids. CDR1 and CDR2 from the germline V gene are KGHSH and LQKENI. Trimming left V 3 bases short and J 6 bases short, with 19 bases between.

This clonotype was recorded many times. The genes are TRBV12-3 or TRBV12-4 and TRBJ2-1; 7 bases agree with TRBD1. This CDR3 is 15 amino acids long. J was trimmed by 7 bases and V by 6 bases; bases with no gene match: 12. Here the CDR3 reads CASSTDRVGRNEQFF. The CDR3 nucleotides are TGTGCCAGCAGCACCGACAGGGTTGGACGGAATGAGCAGTTCTTC.

This chain uses TRBV4-1 with TRBJ2-7; 8 bases line up with TRBD2. After removal of 1 base from V and 7 bases from J, the junction contained 9 bases not matched to a gene. This CDR3 has 15 residues. Germline V gene lookup returns CDR1 MGHRA and CDR2 YSYEKL. This CDR3 reads CASSQGAPAGGEQYF. In DNA form, the CDR3 reads TGCGCCAGCAGCCAAGGAGCCCCGGCGGGGGGAGAGCAGTACTTC.

This clonotype was detected only a few times. The chain combines TRBV20-1 with TRBJ1-4; D uncertain. The CDR3 is made up of 15 amino acids. V lost 1 base, J lost 4 bases, and 13 bases lay in between. The germline gives CDR1 DFQATT, CDR2 SNEGSKA (reference sequence). The CDR3 sequence is CSARGMAQDNEKLFF. The DNA for the CDR3 is TGCAGTGCTAGAGGCATGGCTCAAGATAATGAAAAACTGTTTTTT.